This T cell receptor beta chain was sequenced during a study of blood T cell repertoires in COVID-19. Overall study context: Both acute and convalescent COVID-19 samples were obtained from the United States, Italy and Spain. PBMCs, B-cell-depleted T cells, or T cells provided the cDNA or gDNA that made up the material.

CDR1 and CDR2 from the germline V gene are SGHRS and YFSETQ. The CDR3 loop spans 16 amino acids. J was trimmed by 6 bases and V by 3 bases; bases with no gene match: 7. Methods used by the authors: Amplification with reference gene primers provided the estimates of nucleated cell counts. Sequencing was performed with immunoSEQ multiplex PCR; in TCRdb, only in-frame clones are kept and a portion is missing. V, J and clone size reflect that table, while D and trimming were determined from the DNA. The table lists 90,000 to 110,000 clones, about 75% of them singletons. The table lists this clone with a few counts.

The chain links TRBV5-1 to TRBJ2-3, with 13 positions matching TRBD2. The sequenced sample was peripheral blood. The TCR originated in a woman aged 70-85 years with acute or convalescent COVID-19. The CDR3 nucleotides are TGCGCCAGCAGCTGGACTAGCGGGGGCTTCGTGGATACGCAGTATTTT. Translation: CASSWTSGGFVDTQYF.